This T cell receptor beta chain appears in the sequencing data of a study of CXCR3-negative and CXCR3-positive naive CD8 T cells. Overall study findings and caveats: TRB CDR3 properties were used to infer TCR strength, and surface CD5 was comparable between naive subsets. CXCR3 expression partially decreased after cryopreservation; most assays used fresh PBMCs. Naive cells that were CXCR3-positive had more hydrophobic TRB CDR3s (compared with CXCR3-negative naive cells).

CDR1 is MNHNY, CDR2 SVGAGI, per germline (reference sequence). This CDR3 is built from 12 residues. With regard to this clonotype: The target antigen is unknown.

Per CD8+ T cell subset, triplicate sorts of 300,000 cells each were done. Naive cells were sorted as CD45RO-, CCR7+, CD27+ and CD95-. The study made its TRB cDNA libraries by 5' RACE, adding UMI labels. After re-calling the 5' RACE reads, TCRdb lists one entry per CDR3 protein, DNA absent. In all, the sample yields about 98,000 distinct CDR3 sequences. The chain links TRBV6-6 to TRBJ2-5. The sequence derives from a human donor in good health. Some clones in this sample may be carry-over from other donors' samples. The source material was naive CXCR3+ CD8+ T cells from blood. The subset is: CD45RO-CCR7+CD27+CD95- naive CD8+ T cells expressing CXCR3 (TNR3+). CDR3 residues: CASSYHQETQYF.